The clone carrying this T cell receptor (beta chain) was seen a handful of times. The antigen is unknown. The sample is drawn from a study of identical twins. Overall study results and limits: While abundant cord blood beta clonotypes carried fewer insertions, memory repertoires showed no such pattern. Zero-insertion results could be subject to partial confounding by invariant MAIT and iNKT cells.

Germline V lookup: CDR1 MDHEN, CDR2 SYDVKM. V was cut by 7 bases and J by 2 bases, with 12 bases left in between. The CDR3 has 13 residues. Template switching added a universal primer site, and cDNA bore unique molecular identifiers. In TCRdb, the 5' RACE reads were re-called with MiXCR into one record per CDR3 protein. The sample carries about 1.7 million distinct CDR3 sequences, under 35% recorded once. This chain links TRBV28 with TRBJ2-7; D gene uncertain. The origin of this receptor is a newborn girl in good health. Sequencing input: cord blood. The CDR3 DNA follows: TGTGCCAGCACCGGGTCAGTCCCCTACGAGCAGTACTTC. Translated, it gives CASTGSVPYEQYF.